Below, 27 T cell receptor beta chains from the same sample are listed, as sequenced in a study of T cell changes during pregnancy in multiple sclerosis. Measured with immunoSEQ multiplex PCR; TCRdb has only the in-frame clones, and not every one. The sample shows 30,000 to 35,000 clones, 90% of them seen only once. Sequenced here: CD8+ T cells from peripheral blood mononuclear cells, sampled before pregnancy. The origin of the receptors is a female donor with multiple sclerosis, enrolled in a pregnancy study.

This chain connects TRBV27 to TRBJ2-7; tentative D call: TRBD1 (7 bases). V shed 5 bases and J shed 1 base, with 12 bases lying between them. Germline V gene sequence: CDR1 MNHEY, CDR2 SMNVEV (reference sequence). The CDR3 covers 14 residues. DNA of the CDR3: TGTGCCAGCAGTACGCGGGACAGATCCTACGAGCAGTACTTC. It is translated as CASSTRDRSYEQYF.

This clone is classed as large (0.1 to 1%). This rearrangement joins TRBV4-3 to TRBJ2-7; TRBD2 matches 7 bases. The CDR3 extends over 15 amino acids. J gave up 0 bases and V 4 bases, and 6 bases lay outside the gene matches. Germline V gene lookup returns CDR1 LGHNA and CDR2 YSLEER. The CDR3 region is CASSLSSGYSYEQYF. The CDR3 bases are TGCGCCAGCAGCCTAAGTAGCGGGTACTCCTACGAGCAGTACTTC.

The chain uses TRBV30 and TRBJ2-1; the match to TRBD2 covers 7 bases. The CDR3 is made up of 10 amino acids. Germline V gene sequence: CDR1 GTSNPN, CDR2 SVGIG (reference sequence). V was pared by 3 bases and J by 11 bases, with 1 base of the junction left unmatched. CDR3 region: CAWSGTKQFF. In DNA form, the CDR3 reads TGTGCCTGGAGCGGGACTAAGCAGTTCTTC.

This chain uses TRBV19 with TRBJ1-5, with 9 bases identical to TRBD1. The CDR3 runs to 14 residues. With 7 bases clipped from V and 7 bases from J, the junction kept 8 bases outside the gene matches. Germline V gene lookup returns CDR1 LNHDA and CDR2 SQIVND (reference sequence). The chain's CDR3 is CASNLQGALQPQHF. As DNA, the CDR3 is TGTGCCAGTAATTTACAGGGGGCGTTACAGCCCCAGCATTTT.

The rearrangement joins TRBV10-3 to TRBJ2-5; no reliable D call. With 2 bases removed from V and 5 bases from J, the gap between germline ends came to 6 bases. The CDR3 has 12 residues. CDR1 and CDR2 from the germline V gene are ENHRY and SYGVKD. The CDR3 DNA reads as TGTGCCATCAGTGAGGAGTGGGAGACCCAGTACTTC. It encodes CAISEEWETQYF.

This chain uses TRBV6-6 with TRBJ1-1; D possibly corresponds to TRBD1 (5 bases). CDR1 MNHNY and CDR2 SVGAGI come from the germline V gene (reference sequence). This CDR3 region has 15 residues. Trimming shortened V by 2 bases and J by 5 bases, and 15 bases separated the two germline ends. CDR3 sequence reads: CASSYGRGFRTEAFF. CDR3 nucleotides: TGTGCCAGCAGTTACGGACGGGGGTTCCGAACTGAAGCTTTCTTT.

The chain links TRBV5-1 to TRBJ1-1; 8 bases map to TRBD1. CDR3 length: 17 amino acids. The germline V gene has CDR1 SGHRS and CDR2 YFSETQ. J gave up 0 bases and V 4 bases, and 11 bases lay outside the gene matches. Written as DNA, the CDR3 is TGCGCCAGCAGCGGCGGACAGGGTATAGGTTTGAACACTGAAGCTTTCTTT. Encoded protein: CASSGGQGIGLNTEAFF. Based on the CDR3 plus reference TRBV5-1 and TRBJ1-1, the full variable domain is KAGVTQTPRYLIKTRGQQVTLSCSPISGHRSVSWYQQTPGQGLQFLFEYFSETQRNKGNFPGRFSGRQFSNSRSEMNVSTLELGDSALYLCASSGGQGIGLNTEAFFGQGTRLTVV.

This clone was counted only a few times. The chain joins TRBV5-4 to TRBJ1-1; the D gene is possibly TRBD1 (6 bases). The CDR3 covers 14 residues. The V end lost 4 bases, the J end lost 4 bases, and 14 bases lay between the germline ends. Per the germline V gene, CDR1 is SGHNT and CDR2 is YYREEE (reference sequence). The CDR3 coding sequence is TGTGCCAGCAGCCTTCAGGGGTCCGGCACTGAAGCTTTCTTT. It specifies CASSLQGSGTEAFF.

This chain uses TRBV4-2 with TRBJ2-1; D unresolved. Trimming removed 5 bases from V and 10 bases from J, with 12 bases in between. The CDR3 is 12 amino acids. In germline, CDR1 is LGHNA, CDR2 YNFKEQ. CDR3 DNA sequence: TGTGCCAGCAGCACGGAACGGCGGGAGCAGTTCTTC. Its protein is CASSTERREQFF.

The chain is built from TRBV7-2 and TRBJ2-7; 7 bases agree with TRBD2. Unmatched junction bases numbered 7, after V lost 4 bases and J lost 4 bases. Germline CDR1 SGHTA, CDR2 FQGNSA. The CDR3 is made up of 14 amino acids. CDR3 sequence reads: CASSWGEGRYEQYF. CDR3 sequence (DNA): TGTGCCAGCAGCTGGGGGGAGGGCAGGTACGAGCAGTACTTC.

The rearrangement links TRBV27 to TRBJ1-6; D is uncertain. Germline CDR1 reads MNHEY; CDR2 reads SMNVEV (reference sequence). V was clipped by 3 bases and J by 6 bases, with 9 bases between them. The CDR3 has 14 amino acids. CDR3 sequence (DNA): TGTGCCAGCAGTTTGGTACTGAGTAATTCACCCCTCCACTTT. Protein product: CASSLVLSNSPLHF.

V usage is TRBV4-1 and J usage is TRBJ2-5; 10 nucleotides line up with TRBD2. Germline V gene lookup returns CDR1 MGHRA and CDR2 YSYEKL. J was trimmed by 2 bases and V by 3 bases; bases with no gene match: 3. The CDR3 extends over 15 amino acids. CDR3 bases: TGCGCCAGCAGCCACGCAGCGGGGGGGCAAGAGACCCAGTACTTC. It yields the protein CASSHAAGGQETQYF.

The chain recombines TRBV7-8 with TRBJ1-2; unclear D gene. The germline V gene has CDR1 SGHVS and CDR2 FQNEAQ. The CDR3 extends over 13 amino acids. Trimming shortened V by 3 bases and J by 2 bases, and 7 bases separated the two germline ends. The CDR3 spells CASSFGGNYGYTF. DNA of the CDR3: TGTGCCAGCAGCTTCGGCGGGAACTATGGCTACACCTTC.

Concerning this clone: The sample holds other DNA sequences that translate to the same CDR3. The chain employs TRBV30 and TRBJ1-2; tentative D call: TRBD1 (5 bases). CDR1 is GTSNPN and CDR2 is SVGIG in the germline V gene (reference sequence). Trimming removed 0 bases at V and 5 bases at J, with 10 bases between. CDR3 length equals 13 residues. CDR3: CAWSVGGGYGYTF. The CDR3 bases are TGTGCCTGGAGTGTTGGGGGGGGTTATGGCTACACCTTC.

The chain employs TRBV7-8 and TRBJ1-6; D might be TRBD1 (6 bases). Germline V CDR1 and CDR2: SGHVS, FQNEAQ. The CDR3 has 15 residues. The germline V and J ends were trimmed by 5 bases and 9 bases, with 17 bases remaining between them. The CDR3 DNA reads as TGTGCCAGCAGCCCCGATGGGGGGGCAGGTTCACCCCTCCACTTT. Translating it yields CASSPDGGAGSPLHF.

The V call is TRBV7-9, the J call TRBJ2-2; D might be TRBD1 (5 bases). This CDR3 region has 15 residues. Germline values: CDR1 SEHNR, CDR2 FQNEAQ (reference sequence). Trimming shortened V by 11 bases and J by 1 base, and 17 bases separated the two germline ends. The CDR3 region has the DNA TGTGCCCTGCTTACTGGTCAGGGGAACACCGGGGAGCTGTTTTTT. Residues: CALLTGQGNTGELFF.

The chain joins TRBV2 to TRBJ2-7, with 7 bases identical to TRBD1. There are 13 residues in the CDR3. Germline CDR1 is SNHLY and CDR2 is FYNNEI. V lost 8 bases to trimming and J lost 1 base; unmatched junction nucleotides: 5. The CDR3 DNA is TGTGCCAGCCTAACAGGGGATTCCTACGAGCAGTACTTC. Translated: CASLTGDSYEQYF.

V and J are TRBV7-9 and TRBJ2-7, with D tentatively TRBD2 (5 bases). Trimming took off 2 bases at V and 0 bases at J, with 14 bases between the two ends. CDR1 SEHNR and CDR2 FQNEAQ come from the germline V gene (reference sequence). This CDR3 contains 16 residues. The CDR3 protein is CASSLPQRGSSYEQYF. CDR3 in DNA: TGTGCCAGCAGCTTACCCCAACGGGGAAGCTCCTACGAGCAGTACTTC.

J is TRBJ2-2 and V is TRBV9; tentative D call: TRBD1 (6 bases). The germline CDR1 and CDR2 sequences are SGDLS and YYNGEE. The CDR3 length is 16 residues. V lost 1 base and J 7 bases, leaving 17 bases between the germline ends. This chain's CDR3 is CASSVRDTPEVGELFF. The CDR3 DNA reads TGTGCCAGCAGCGTAAGGGACACCCCAGAGGTCGGGGAGCTGTTTTTT.

Here the CDR3 reads CAISESSGSYEQYF. The CDR3 DNA sequence: TGTGCCATCAGTGAGTCTTCCGGTTCCTACGAGCAGTACTTC. The chain couples TRBV10-3 to TRBJ2-7; D gene ambiguous. This CDR3 has 14 amino acids. Germline values: CDR1 ENHRY, CDR2 SYGVKD. V lost 0 bases and J lost 1, with 7 bases in between.

The J gene is TRBJ2-1, the V gene TRBV19, with TRBD1 as a possible D gene (5 bases). The V end was cut by 4 bases, the J end by 2 bases, with 15 bases between. Germline V gene sequence: CDR1 LNHDA, CDR2 SQIVND (reference sequence). The CDR3 is 16 residues long. Written as DNA, the CDR3 is TGTGCCAGTAGTAGACGGCAGGGATCACCCTACAATGAGCAGTTCTTC. Protein: CASSRRQGSPYNEQFF.

The V gene is TRBV19, the J gene TRBJ2-6; no firm D call. The CDR3 extends over 15 amino acids. The ends were cut back, 6 bases at V and 2 bases at J, with 11 bases in the middle. From germline, CDR1 is LNHDA and CDR2 SQIVND (reference sequence). The CDR3 loop is CASSYSSAGANVLTF. CDR3 in DNA: TGTGCCAGTAGCTACAGCTCCGCTGGGGCCAACGTCCTGACTTTC.

The chain has TRBV6-6 and TRBJ2-2; 9 nucleotides agree with TRBD2. Germline V gene lookup returns CDR1 MNHNY and CDR2 SVGAGI (reference sequence). The CDR3 spans 13 residues. Losses at the gene ends were 8 bases for V and 6 bases for J; bases not matched to a gene: 4. CDR3 sequence (DNA): TGTGCCAGCTCCGCGGGAGGGGCCGGGGAGCTGTTTTTT. It translates to CASSAGGAGELFF.

The V call is TRBV27, the J call TRBJ2-7, with TRBD1 matching over 7 bases. Germline V CDR1 and CDR2: MNHEY, SMNVEV (reference sequence). CDR3 length equals 13 residues. With 8 bases clipped from V and 4 bases from J, the junction kept 8 bases outside the gene matches. CDR3 in amino acids: CASGRDSYYEQYF. The CDR3 nucleotides are TGTGCCAGCGGTAGGGACAGTTATTACGAGCAGTACTTC.

The gene calls are TRBV7-3 and TRBJ1-1; TRBD1 agrees at 11 bases. Germline assignment: CDR1 SGHTA and CDR2 FQGTGA. Trimming cost V 4 bases and J 7 bases; bases outside gene matches: 5. The CDR3 has 14 residues. DNA for the CDR3: TGTGCCAGCAGCTCTATGGGGACAGGGGGTGAAGCTTTCTTT. It is translated as CASSSMGTGGEAFF.

The chain joins TRBV27 to TRBJ2-5; 13 bases align to TRBD2. The CDR3 is made up of 16 amino acids. Germline CDR1 is MNHEY and CDR2 is SMNVEV (reference sequence). Unmatched junction bases numbered 6, after V lost 5 bases and J lost 3 bases. CDR3 protein: CASSRTSGSPEETQYF. The CDR3 nucleotides are TGTGCCAGCAGTCGGACTAGCGGGAGTCCCGAAGAGACCCAGTACTTC.

This clone has a single count. The gene calls are TRBV9 and TRBJ1-2; tentative D call: TRBD1 (5 bases). Trimming removed 4 bases at V and 9 bases at J, with 13 bases between. This CDR3 has 12 residues. CDR1 and CDR2 (germline): SGDLS, YYNGEE. The CDR3 DNA reads as TGTGCCAGCAGCAGTCAGGGTTTGCGCTACACCTTC. This sequence encodes CASSSQGLRYTF.